What follows are 31 T cell receptor beta chains derived from one specimen sequenced in a study of cytomegalovirus exposure and HLA in healthy donors. The PCR employed 60 Vbeta primers together with 13 Jbeta primers. Only in-frame clones appear in the TCRdb table, and some are missing; sequencing was by immunoSEQ multiplex PCR. Altogether about 120,000 clones are present, about 80% being singletons, with the ten largest covering over 0.9%. Sequencing used PBMCs. Receptors originate from a human donor in good health.

This chain links TRBV5-1 with TRBJ2-7; perhaps TRBD1 as D (6 bases). V gave up 0 bases and J gave up 6 bases, with 13 bases separating them. The CDR3 runs 14 residues. From germline, CDR1 is SGHRS and CDR2 YFSETQ. The CDR3 reads CASSLEVSRGEQYF. The CDR3 coding sequence is TGCGCCAGCAGCTTGGAAGTCTCCAGGGGCGAGCAGTACTTC.

In its sample, this clone was seen a few times. The chain links TRBV5-1 to TRBJ1-1; D is unresolved. This CDR3 has 15 amino acids. Germline V gene sequence: CDR1 SGHRS, CDR2 YFSETQ. Trimming took 4 bases from V and 0 from J, leaving 13 bases between them. As DNA, the CDR3 is TGCGCCAGCAGCCAGTACAGCCGCCTGAACACTGAAGCTTTCTTT. This sequence encodes CASSQYSRLNTEAFF.

The chain joins TRBV19 to TRBJ1-2; 8 nucleotides agree with TRBD1. The ends lost 5 bases at V and 5 bases at J; junction bases unmatched: 7. From germline, CDR1 is LNHDA and CDR2 SQIVND (reference sequence). The CDR3 spans 14 residues. The CDR3 loop is CASSVDRGWYGYTF. CDR3 sequence (DNA): TGTGCCAGTAGTGTCGACAGGGGTTGGTATGGCTACACCTTC.

The rearrangement links TRBV19 to TRBJ1-2; D unclear. The CDR3 consists of 15 residues. Trimming removed 5 bases at V and 0 bases at J, with 13 bases between. Germline loops: CDR1 LNHDA, CDR2 SQIVND (reference sequence). The CDR3 nucleotides are TGTGCCAGTAGTGCCCAGAGGGCCGCTAACTATGGCTACACCTTC. Amino acids: CASSAQRAANYGYTF.

The chain joins TRBV29-1 to TRBJ1-1, with D possibly matching TRBD1 (5 bases). The CDR3 spans 13 residues. V lost 3 bases and J 1 base, leaving 9 bases between the germline ends. Per germline, CDR1 SQVTM and CDR2 ANQGSEA. The CDR3 DNA is TGCAGCGTTGATGGAGGGGAGAACACTGAAGCTTTCTTT. As protein: CSVDGGENTEAFF.

This clone was counted only a few times. CDR3 sequence reads: CASNLGAGALEQYF. CDR3 nucleotides: TGTGCCAGCAACTTAGGGGCGGGGGCTTTGGAGCAGTACTTC. The chain recombines TRBV6-1 with TRBJ2-7; TRBD2 might be the D (7 bases). Germline lookup yields CDR1 MNHNS and CDR2 SASEGT. V lost 7 bases, J lost 7 bases, and 20 bases lay in between. The CDR3 is made up of 14 amino acids.

This sequence joins TRBV6-5 and TRBJ1-5; TRBD1 is a possible D gene (6 bases). The CDR3 covers 16 residues. Per the germline V gene, CDR1 is MNHEY and CDR2 is SVGAGI. Trimming cost V 3 bases and J 7 bases, with 19 bases left between them. The CDR3 is CASSYKSGGACQPQHF. In DNA, the CDR3 is TGTGCCAGCAGTTATAAGAGCGGGGGCGCGTGCCAGCCCCAGCATTTT.

The V and J genes are TRBV7-2 and TRBJ1-4, with TRBD1 as a possible D gene (6 bases). The germline V and J ends were trimmed by 5 bases and 5 bases, with 21 bases remaining between them. This CDR3 contains 17 residues. Germline CDR1 SGHTA, CDR2 FQGNSA. CDR3 loop: CASSRRSPTGGNEKLFF. CDR3 nucleotide sequence: TGTGCCAGCAGCCGGCGGTCCCCGACAGGCGGAAATGAAAAACTGTTTTTT.

V gene TRBV6-6 combines with J gene TRBJ1-2, with unresolved D. Germline-derived CDR1 and CDR2 are MNHNY and SVGAGI (reference sequence). This CDR3 is 14 amino acids long. V gave up 7 bases and J gave up 7 bases, with 19 bases separating them. CDR3 sequence (DNA): TGTGCCAGCAATTTACTCGTCACGTCTTTTGGCTACACCTTC. It specifies CASNLLVTSFGYTF.

V and J are TRBV28 and TRBJ2-7, with 12 nucleotides matching TRBD2. CDR1 and CDR2 (germline): MDHEN, SYDVKM. V was pared by 5 bases and J by 2 bases, with 7 bases of the junction left unmatched. This CDR3 comprises 16 residues. The CDR3 nucleotides are TGTGCCAGCAGTATACTAGCGGGGGGACCAGCCTACGAGCAGTACTTC. Protein sequence: CASSILAGGPAYEQYF.

V and J are TRBV6-5 and TRBJ2-3; 8 nucleotides align to TRBD2. Germline lookup yields CDR1 MNHEY and CDR2 SVGAGI. The ends lost 5 bases at V and 1 base at J; junction bases unmatched: 5. The CDR3 is 15 amino acids. The CDR3 nucleotides are TGTGCCAGCAGTAGAGGGACTAGGGGCACAGATACGCAGTATTTT. Its translation is CASSRGTRGTDTQYF.

This clone was counted only a few times. The rearrangement joins TRBV4-2 to TRBJ1-1; D possibly corresponds to TRBD1 (5 bases). The CDR3 consists of 13 residues. Germline V gene data show CDR1 as LGHNA and CDR2 as YNFKEQ. V was trimmed by 0 bases and J by 11 bases, leaving 13 bases between them. The CDR3 DNA reads as TGTGCCAGCAGCCAAGATCTAGGACATCGCGCTTTCTTT. It is translated as CASSQDLGHRAFF.

The chain uses TRBV5-1 and TRBJ1-6; a possible D gene is TRBD1 (6 bases). The V and J ends lost 4 bases and 8 bases respectively, with 22 bases between them. The CDR3 has 17 residues. Looked up from germline, CDR1 is SGHRS and CDR2 is YFSETQ. CDR3 nucleotide sequence: TGCGCCAGCAGCCCCGGGACAAGTAGGGGTCCTTATTCACCCCTCCACTTT. Amino acids: CASSPGTSRGPYSPLHF.

This clone came up once. This chain connects TRBV6-1 to TRBJ1-2; D unclear. Germline lookup yields CDR1 MNHNS and CDR2 SASEGT. Trimming shortened V by 8 bases and J by 3 bases, and 10 bases separated the two germline ends. The CDR3 totals 12 residues. The CDR3, as DNA: TGTGCCAGCGGGAGAGGAGACTATGGCTACACCTTC. It is translated as CASGRGDYGYTF.

This clone was counted a few times. The chain carries TRBV6-5 and TRBJ1-5; no definite D call. The germline CDR1 and CDR2 sequences are MNHEY and SVGAGI. The germline V and J ends were trimmed by 0 bases and 8 bases, with 8 bases remaining between them. The CDR3 loop spans 13 amino acids. This CDR3 reads CASSYSAGEPQHF. CDR3 nucleotides: TGTGCCAGCAGTTACTCTGCCGGGGAGCCCCAGCATTTT.

The chain is built from TRBV27 and TRBJ1-2; 9 bases line up with TRBD1. The CDR3 is 13 residues long. Germline V gives CDR1 MNHEY, CDR2 SMNVEV (reference sequence). Unmatched junction bases numbered 7, after V lost 6 bases and J lost 8 bases. Here the CDR3 reads CASSRGQGDGYTF. As DNA, the CDR3 is TGTGCCAGCAGCAGGGGACAGGGAGACGGCTACACCTTC.

This sequence joins TRBV7-6 and TRBJ2-1, with unresolved D. The CDR3 extends over 13 amino acids. Trimming shortened V by 1 base and J by 6 bases, and 7 bases separated the two germline ends. Germline V lookup: CDR1 SGHVS, CDR2 FNYEAQ. The CDR3 is CASSLGTPNEQFF. The CDR3 nucleotides are TGTGCCAGCAGCTTAGGAACTCCCAATGAGCAGTTCTTC.

V is TRBV9 and J is TRBJ1-3; 10 bases are shared with TRBD1. CDR1 SGDLS and CDR2 YYNGEE come from the germline V gene. This CDR3 has 17 residues. With V trimmed by 4 bases and J by 1 base, 8 bases remained unmatched. Here the CDR3 reads CASSPSGTGASGNTIYF. CDR3 sequence (DNA): TGTGCCAGCAGCCCTAGCGGGACAGGGGCGTCTGGAAACACCATATATTTT.

The chain employs TRBV19 and TRBJ2-2, with D possibly being TRBD2 (6 bases). Trimming left V 3 bases short and J 4 bases short, with 12 bases between. Germline V gene data show CDR1 as LNHDA and CDR2 as SQIVND (reference sequence). This CDR3 region has 15 residues. The CDR3: CASSIVAAGTGELFF. In DNA, the CDR3 is TGTGCCAGTAGTATCGTAGCGGCGGGCACCGGGGAGCTGTTTTTT. Complete variable domain (other parts from reference TRBV19 and TRBJ2-2): DGGITQSPKYLFRKEGQNVTLSCEQNLNHDAMYWYRQDPGQGLRLIYYSQIVNDFQKGDIAEGYSVSREKKESFPLTVTSAQKNPTAFYLCASSIVAAGTGELFFGEGSRLTVL.

The chain recombines TRBV10-3 with TRBJ2-3; TRBD2 agrees at 11 bases. V lost 6 bases and J lost 1; bases outside the gene matches: 12. Germline V gene data show CDR1 as ENHRY and CDR2 as SYGVKD. There are 18 residues in the CDR3. CDR3 DNA: TGTGCCATCAGAGGAGCATTACTAGCGGGGGCGCGCACAGATACGCAGTATTTT. Translation: CAIRGALLAGARTDTQYF.

The V and J genes are TRBV28 and TRBJ1-4; 7 bases agree with TRBD1. The length of the CDR3 is 17 residues. Losses at the gene ends were 5 bases for V and 0 bases for J; bases not matched to a gene: 9. Germline values: CDR1 MDHEN, CDR2 SYDVKM. CDR3 in amino acids: CASSPRDSLTTNEKLFF. The CDR3 bases are TGTGCCAGCAGTCCCCGGGACAGTTTGACAACTAATGAAAAACTGTTTTTT. The variable domain in full, completed from reference TRBV28 and TRBJ1-4, reads DVKVTQSSRYLVKRTGEKVFLECVQDMDHENMFWYRQDPGLGLRLIYFSYDVKMKEKGDIPEGYSVSREKKERFSLILESASTNQTSMYLCASSPRDSLTTNEKLFFGSGTQLSVL.

This clone occurred once. This chain links TRBV6-6 with TRBJ2-1, with TRBD2 as a possible D gene (6 bases). The V end lost 2 bases, the J end lost 5 bases, and 13 bases lay between the germline ends. The CDR3 length is 15 residues. In germline, CDR1 is MNHNY, CDR2 SVGAGI (reference sequence). The CDR3 spells CASSYGGEQNNEQFF. Here the CDR3 DNA reads TGTGCCAGCAGTTACGGCGGGGAGCAAAACAATGAGCAGTTCTTC.

The chain carries TRBV28 and TRBJ2-5; TRBD2 aligns across 8 bases. The J call may be in error: the DNA end matches TRBJ2-7 better. CDR1 is MDHEN, CDR2 SYDVKM, per germline. CDR3 length: 13 amino acids. CDR3 DNA sequence: TGTGCCAGCACCTTGGGACTAGCCTACGAGCAGTACTTC. Residues: CASTLGLAYEQYF.

The rearrangement joins TRBV19 to TRBJ1-5, with 10 bases lining up with TRBD1. Unmatched junction bases numbered 10, after V lost 9 bases and J lost 5 bases. In germline, CDR1 is LNHDA, CDR2 SQIVND (reference sequence). The CDR3 consists of 15 residues. This CDR3 is CASSDRGRGDQPQHF. The CDR3 DNA sequence: TGTGCCAGCTCCGACAGGGGGCGCGGTGATCAGCCCCAGCATTTT.

The table lists this clone with a count of one. The chain is built from TRBV5-4 and TRBJ2-1; 14 positions match TRBD2. From germline, CDR1 is SGHNT and CDR2 YYREEE (reference sequence). V trimming: 7 bases; J trimming: 4 bases; junction bases outside the gene matches: 10. This CDR3 is built from 17 residues. CDR3 residues: CASWRTSGGPGYNEQFF. CDR3 DNA sequence: TGTGCCAGCTGGCGGACTAGCGGGGGGCCGGGGTACAATGAGCAGTTCTTC.

CDR3 amino acids: CASSLRGYEQYF. For the CDR3, the DNA is TGTGCCAGCAGTTTGCGGGGGTACGAGCAGTACTTC. The genes are TRBV27 and TRBJ2-7; TRBD2 matches at 7 bases. With V trimmed by 3 bases and J by 4 bases, 0 bases remained unmatched. Germline CDR1 and CDR2: MNHEY and SMNVEV (reference sequence). The CDR3 has 12 amino acids.

The chain employs TRBV27 and TRBJ2-7, with 9 bases fitting TRBD1. CDR3 length: 15 residues. V lost 3 bases, J lost 5 bases, and 8 bases stayed unmatched. The V gene's germline CDR1 is MNHEY and CDR2 SMNVEV (reference sequence). The CDR3 sequence is CASSFGGTGTHEQYF. CDR3 DNA sequence: TGTGCCAGCAGTTTCGGGGGGACAGGGACCCACGAGCAGTACTTC.

V is TRBV7-9 and J is TRBJ2-2; possible D gene TRBD1, 5 bases. The germline CDR1 and CDR2 sequences are SEHNR and FQNEAQ (reference sequence). The CDR3 is 10 amino acids. Trimming pared 8 bases from V and 7 bases from J, leaving 5 bases between. CDR3 nucleotide sequence: TGTGCCAGCCAGGGCGGGGAGCTGTTTTTT. Protein product: CASQGGELFF. The full variable domain, its missing parts supplied by reference TRBV7-9 and TRBJ2-2, is DTGVSQNPRHKITKRGQNVTFRCDPISEHNRLYWYRQTLGQGPEFLTYFQNEAQLEKSRLLSDRFSAERPKGSFSTLEIQRTEQGDSAMYLCASQGGELFFGEGSRLTVL.

This chain uses TRBV4-2 with TRBJ2-5, with D possibly being TRBD2 (6 bases). From germline, CDR1 is LGHNA and CDR2 YNFKEQ. V lost 2 bases, J lost 5 bases, and 12 bases lay in between. There are 14 residues in the CDR3. The CDR3 region has the DNA TGTGCCAGCAGCCAACCACCGGGACTGGAGACCCAGTACTTC. Its protein is CASSQPPGLETQYF.

V is TRBV7-9 and J is TRBJ2-5; D is uncertain. V lost 2 bases and J lost 9, with 13 bases in between. The CDR3 runs to 13 residues. The germline V gene has CDR1 SEHNR and CDR2 FQNEAQ (reference sequence). In DNA form, the CDR3 reads TGTGCCAGCAGCTTACCCCCCATGGTAGCCCAGTACTTC. Translating gives CASSLPPMVAQYF.

This chain uses TRBV28 with TRBJ1-2; D is unclear. The CDR3 is made up of 11 amino acids. CDR1 is MDHEN, CDR2 SYDVKM, per germline. V was cut by 8 bases and J by 4 bases, with 8 bases left in between. The CDR3 DNA is TGTGCCAGCGCACTGAGCTATGGCTACACCTTC. Its translation is CASALSYGYTF.